This T cell receptor (beta chain) was recovered during a study of CD8+CD57+ T cells in acquired aplastic anemia. Genomic DNA constituted the template upon which TCR beta VDJ and CDR3 profiling was performed. TCRdb independently ran MiXCR on the reads; one entry per CDR3 protein. The table shows 120,000 or so distinct CDR3 sequences, with about 43% occurring only once. Patients chosen for sequencing had CD8+CD57+ cells that had expanded, as shown by flow cytometry. The clonotype was recovered from a human donor with aplastic anemia. Specimen: sorted CD4+, CD8+, or CD8+CD57+ T cells (not recorded which) from PBMCs.

In DNA form, the CDR3 reads TGTGCCAGCAGCGCCCTAGCCCCGACCGGGGCCAACGTCCTGACTTTC. Translated: CASSALAPTGANVLTF. This chain uses TRBV7-3 with TRBJ2-6, with D tentatively TRBD2 (5 bases). The CDR3 contains 16 residues. V lost 5 bases, J lost 4 bases, and 15 bases lay in between. Germline V gene lookup returns CDR1 SGHTA and CDR2 FQGTGA.